Listed below are T cell receptor beta chains from one sample, sequenced in a study of CD8+ T cells in alopecia areata. Sequencing was performed with immunoSEQ multiplex PCR; in TCRdb, only in-frame clones are kept and a portion is missing. This table has 200,000 to 250,000 clones, less than 65% appearing once. Specimen: CD4+ T cells sorted from blood, collected at week 4, from a patient treated with tofacitinib. These receptors all come from a human donor with alopecia areata. The CDR3 runs from the conserved cysteine through the conserved F or W. Each record gives: V gene, D gene, J gene, clone size, CDR3 DNA, CDR3 protein. A D gene is named only where the DNA matches it firmly. The listing skips clone size in some rows; elsewhere it reads once, few, many or a size class.

V: TRBV5-4
D: TRBD2
J: TRBJ2-5
size: few
DNA: TGTGCCAGCAGCGGGCGGGGGGAGTACCAAGAGACCCAGTACTTC
CDR3: CASSGRGEYQETQYF

V: TRBV27
D: -
J: TRBJ1-2
size: once
DNA: TGTGCCAGCAGTTACGACAGCAACTATGGCTACACCTTC
CDR3: CASSYDSNYGYTF

V: TRBV7-9
D: -
J: TRBJ2-1
size: -
DNA: TGTGCCAGCAGCCGTACGGCCATCAATGAGCAGTTCTTC
CDR3: CASSRTAINEQFF

V: TRBV29-1
D: -
J: TRBJ2-3
size: -
DNA: TGCAGCGTTGGATCAGGGTCTAGCACAGATACGCAGTATTTT
CDR3: CSVGSGSSTDTQYF

V: TRBV29-1
D: TRBD1
J: TRBJ1-4
size: -
DNA: TGCAGCGTTAGGGTCGACAGGGCGAATGAAAAACTGTTTTTT
CDR3: CSVRVDRANEKLFF

V: TRBV18
D: -
J: TRBJ2-3
size: -
DNA: TGTGCCAGCTCACTAGCGACTACCGGGGCAGATACGCAGTATTTT
CDR3: CASSLATTGADTQYF

V: TRBV2
D: -
J: TRBJ2-7
size: -
DNA: TGTGCCAGCAGACAGGTCTCCTACGAGCAGTACTTC
CDR3: CASRQVSYEQYF

V: TRBV11-2
D: TRBD1
J: TRBJ2-1
size: -
DNA: TGTGCCAGCAGCTTAGCTGGGACAGGGCTCTACAATGAGCAGTTCTTC
CDR3: CASSLAGTGLYNEQFF

V: TRBV5-6
D: -
J: TRBJ2-5
size: -
DNA: TGTGCCAGCAGCTTCGGGGGTAGTAGAGAGACCCAGTACTTC
CDR3: CASSFGGSRETQYF

V: TRBV18
D: -
J: TRBJ1-1
size: few
DNA: TGTGCCAGCTCCGAACAGGGCACTGAAGCTTTCTTT
CDR3: CASSEQGTEAFF

V: TRBV4-1
D: -
J: TRBJ1-4
size: -
DNA: TGCGCCAGCAGCCAAGGTAACGGGAATAATGAAAAACTGTTTTTT
CDR3: CASSQGNGNNEKLFF

V: TRBV5-1
D: TRBD2
J: TRBJ2-5
size: -
DNA: TGCGCCAGCAGTCCGCAGCGGGGGGGCGGGGAGACCCAGTACTTC
CDR3: CASSPQRGGGETQYF

V: TRBV29-1
D: TRBD1
J: TRBJ2-7
size: few
DNA: TGCAGCGGGACAGGGCCTACCTACGAGCAGTACTTC
CDR3: CSGTGPTYEQYF

V: TRBV4-2
D: -
J: TRBJ2-2
size: -
DNA: TGTGCCAGCAGCCCGATAGACTTAAACACCGGGGAGCTGTTTTTT
CDR3: CASSPIDLNTGELFF

V: TRBV2
D: -
J: TRBJ2-5
size: -
DNA: TGTGCCAGTACAGGAATAGGAGAGACCCAGTACTTC
CDR3: CASTGIGETQYF

V: TRBV2
D: -
J: TRBJ1-5
size: few
DNA: TGTGCCAGCAGCCAGGGTGAGGGCAATCAGCCCCAGCATTTT
CDR3: CASSQGEGNQPQHF

V: TRBV4-1
D: TRBD1
J: TRBJ2-7
size: -
DNA: TGCGCCAGCAGCCACTCCGGGACAGGAGCCTACGAGCAGTACTTC
CDR3: CASSHSGTGAYEQYF

V: TRBV29-1
D: TRBD1
J: TRBJ2-4
size: few
DNA: TGCAGCGTTGACGCGACAGGGGGAAACATTCAGTACTTC
CDR3: CSVDATGGNIQYF

V: TRBV4-2
D: TRBD2
J: TRBJ2-5
size: few
DNA: TGTGCCAGCAGCCAGAATCTAGCGGGGAAGGAGACCCAGTACTTC
CDR3: CASSQNLAGKETQYF

V: TRBV6-6
D: -
J: TRBJ2-5
size: -
DNA: TGTGCCAGCAGTTATGGGAACTCGGAGACCCAGTACTTC
CDR3: CASSYGNSETQYF

V: TRBV27
D: TRBD1
J: TRBJ1-5
size: -
DNA: TGTGCCAGCAGACAAACAGGGGGAAGCAATCAGCCCCAGCATTTT
CDR3: CASRQTGGSNQPQHF

V: TRBV2
D: -
J: TRBJ2-5
size: -
DNA: TGTGCCAGCAGTGAAGGCACCCGGCGGGGGACCCAGTACTTC
CDR3: CASSEGTRRGTQYF

V: TRBV7-2
D: TRBD1
J: TRBJ2-2
size: -
DNA: TGTGCCAGCAGCATGGGACAGAGCACCGGGGAGCTGTTTTTT
CDR3: CASSMGQSTGELFF

V: TRBV27
D: -
J: TRBJ2-7
size: few
DNA: TGTGCCAGCAGTACCCAAACTAGCAACGAGCAGTACTTC
CDR3: CASSTQTSNEQYF

V: TRBV9
D: TRBD2
J: TRBJ2-7
size: -
DNA: TGTGCCAGCAGCTCCCCGGGAGGTAGGGACGAGCAGTACTTC
CDR3: CASSSPGGRDEQYF

V: TRBV5-6
D: -
J: TRBJ1-5
size: -
DNA: TGTGCCAGCAGTTATACAGGGATAAGGCAGCCCCAGCATTTT
CDR3: CASSYTGIRQPQHF

V: TRBV27
D: TRBD1
J: TRBJ1-6
size: -
DNA: TGTGCCAGCAGATGGACAGGGCTTGGTTCACCCCTCCACTTT
CDR3: CASRWTGLGSPLHF

V: TRBV30
D: TRBD2
J: TRBJ2-1
size: -
DNA: TGTGCCTGGATCGGGGGGAGCGGTTTGCTCTACAATGAGCAGTTCTTC
CDR3: CAWIGGSGLLYNEQFF

V: TRBV7-2
D: -
J: TRBJ2-7
size: -
DNA: TGTGCCAGCAGCACCGCTTACGAGCAGTACTTC
CDR3: CASSTAYEQYF

V: TRBV5-1
D: -
J: TRBJ2-1
size: -
DNA: TGCGCCAGCAGCTCAGGGTCTTTTGAGGGGCAGTTCTTC
CDR3: CASSSGSFEGQFF

V: TRBV6-6
D: -
J: TRBJ1-6
size: -
DNA: TGTGCCAGCAGTTCCGGAGGGGGGGAGGATAATTCACCCCTCCACTTT
CDR3: CASSSGGGEDNSPLHF

V: TRBV10-3
D: TRBD1
J: TRBJ1-2
size: -
DNA: TGTGCCATCAGTGAATTGGACAGGGCCTATGGCTACACCTTC
CDR3: CAISELDRAYGYTF

V: TRBV2
D: TRBD2
J: TRBJ2-1
size: -
DNA: TGTGCCAGCAGTAGGGAACGGGGGGGCCTCGGTGAGCAGTTCTTC
CDR3: CASSRERGGLGEQFF

V: TRBV6-5
D: TRBD1
J: TRBJ1-2
size: -
DNA: TGTGCCAGCAGTTCAACAGGGGCCTATGGCTACACCTTC
CDR3: CASSSTGAYGYTF

V: TRBV7-8
D: -
J: TRBJ2-5
size: -
DNA: TGTGCCAGCAGGTTAACCCGGGGTAAGAGGCAAGAGACCCAGTACTTC
CDR3: CASRLTRGKRQETQYF

V: TRBV10-2
D: -
J: TRBJ1-2
size: few
DNA: TGCGCCAGCAGTAGTCAGGGATACGGCTACACCTTC
CDR3: CASSSQGYGYTF

V: TRBV18
D: TRBD1
J: TRBJ2-7
size: few
DNA: TGTGCCAGCTCACCAGGGACAGTTTTCGCTTCCTACGAGCAGTACTTC
CDR3: CASSPGTVFASYEQYF

V: TRBV5-1
D: TRBD1
J: TRBJ2-3
size: -
DNA: TGCGCCAGCAGCTTGGACGGACAGGGCCTGACAGATACGCAGTATTTT
CDR3: CASSLDGQGLTDTQYF

V: TRBV19
D: -
J: TRBJ1-1
size: once
DNA: TGTGCCAGTAGTGAGGGATTAAGCACTGAAGCTTTCTTT
CDR3: CASSEGLSTEAFF

V: TRBV7-9
D: TRBD1
J: TRBJ1-5
size: few
DNA: TGTGCCAGCAGCCGACAGGGGCAGAGCAATCAGCCCCAGCATTTT
CDR3: CASSRQGQSNQPQHF

V: TRBV9
D: TRBD1
J: TRBJ2-2
size: few
DNA: TGTGCCAGCAGCCTAGGACAGGGAGGCACCGGGGAGCTGTTTTTT
CDR3: CASSLGQGGTGELFF

V: TRBV5-1
D: TRBD1
J: TRBJ1-6
size: few
DNA: TGCGCCAGCAGCTTGATTGCCAGGGGGACAGCGTATAATTCACCCCTCCACTTT
CDR3: CASSLIARGTAYNSPLHF

V: TRBV19
D: -
J: TRBJ1-5
size: few
DNA: TGTGCCACCTCCGGATATAGCAATCAGCCCCAGCATTTT
CDR3: CATSGYSNQPQHF

V: TRBV7-2
D: -
J: TRBJ2-3
size: -
DNA: TGTGCCAGCAGCTTATGGGGGGGCACAGATACGCAGTATTTT
CDR3: CASSLWGGTDTQYF